A single sample is the source of the 21 T cell receptor beta chains below, sequenced in a study of graft-versus-host responses after intestinal transplantation. Their recognized antigens are unknown. Method: immunoSEQ multiplex PCR; TCRdb's copy keeps in-frame clones and lacks some. The data hold more than 65,000 clones, with 85% to 90% observed a single time. This specimen consisted of unstimulated CD4+ T cells sorted from spleen or lymph node cells, obtained before intestinal transplant. These receptors all come from a human donor who received an intestinal transplant.

The genes are TRBV9 and TRBJ2-3; TRBD2 matches at 8 bases. V lost 0 bases, J lost 2 bases, and 8 bases stayed unmatched. Looked up from germline, CDR1 is SGDLS and CDR2 is YYNGEE. The CDR3 spans 17 residues. CDR3 loop: CASSVGPGSGTTDTQYF. The CDR3 DNA follows: TGTGCCAGCAGCGTAGGACCGGGTAGCGGGACCACAGATACGCAGTATTTT.

The V and J genes are TRBV27 and TRBJ2-3; 10 bases are a match to TRBD2. This CDR3 is 19 amino acids long. The ends lost 5 bases at V and 3 bases at J; junction bases unmatched: 17. CDR1 and CDR2 from the germline V gene are MNHEY and SMNVEV (reference sequence). The CDR3 DNA follows: TGTGCCAGCAGTAGACGCACCCAAAGACTAGCGGGCGAGACAGATACGCAGTATTTT. Its translation is CASSRRTQRLAGETDTQYF.

The V gene is TRBV28, the J gene TRBJ2-7; D gene uncertain. The CDR3 totals 13 residues. Trimming left V 3 bases short and J 3 bases short, with 9 bases between. The V gene's germline CDR1 is MDHEN and CDR2 SYDVKM. CDR3 bases: TGTGCCAGCAGTTTGGCGGCGTTCTACGAGCAGTACTTC. Residues: CASSLAAFYEQYF.

The V gene is TRBV18, the J gene TRBJ2-6; D is ambiguous. The CDR3 covers 13 residues. Germline CDR1 KGHSH, CDR2 LQKENI. The V gene lost 3 bases and the J gene lost 4 bases, with 4 bases spanning the gap. As DNA, the CDR3 is TGTGCCAGCTCACCCTCCGGGGCCAACGTCCTGACTTTC. Its protein is CASSPSGANVLTF.

This chain uses TRBV6-5 with TRBJ2-5; D might be TRBD1 (6 bases). Trimming cost V 2 bases and J 3 bases, with 16 bases left between them. The V gene's germline CDR1 is MNHEY and CDR2 SVGAGI. This CDR3 spans 16 amino acids. DNA for the CDR3: TGTGCCAGCAGTTACAATTTGGGGGCCGGCGAAGAGACCCAGTACTTC. Protein product: CASSYNLGAGEETQYF.

This chain links TRBV6-1 with TRBJ2-1, with 7 positions matching TRBD1. From germline, CDR1 is MNHNS and CDR2 SASEGT. Germline trimming cut 4 bases from V and 7 bases from J; bases unmatched to any gene: 19. The CDR3 length is 18 residues. CDR3 bases: TGTGCCAGCAGTGGAGGTGAAGACAGGGCGGTTTATAGGAATGAGCAGTTCTTC. This gives the protein CASSGGEDRAVYRNEQFF.

This rearrangement joins TRBV10-2 to TRBJ2-7, with 10 bases identical to TRBD2. From germline, CDR1 is WSHSY and CDR2 SAAADI. The CDR3 consists of 18 residues. V gave up 5 bases and J gave up 6 bases; unmatched junction bases: 19. The CDR3 spells CASSTRTSGLAGATEQYF. CDR3 coding DNA: TGCGCCAGCAGTACTAGGACTAGCGGATTGGCGGGAGCGACCGAGCAGTACTTC.

This chain uses TRBV6-6 with TRBJ1-2; perhaps TRBD1 as D (6 bases). CDR3 length equals 15 residues. Germline V CDR1 and CDR2: MNHNY, SVGAGI (reference sequence). The ends were cut back, 2 bases at V and 5 bases at J, with 15 bases in the middle. CDR3 DNA sequence: TGTGCCAGCAGTTACAGCACAGGGCCTTGGTATGGCTACACCTTC. Translating it yields CASSYSTGPWYGYTF.

The CDR3 nucleotides read TGTGCCAGCAGTTACGCAGGGTCTGGAAACACCATATATTTT. It codes for CASSYAGSGNTIYF. The genes are TRBV6-5 and TRBJ1-3, with TRBD1 as a possible D gene (5 bases). Trimming pared 2 bases from V and 1 base from J, leaving 6 bases between. This CDR3 has 14 amino acids. CDR1 MNHEY and CDR2 SVGAGI come from the germline V gene.

The chain carries TRBV6-1 and TRBJ1-2, with TRBD1 matching over 9 bases. Germline trimming cut 3 bases from V and 4 bases from J; bases unmatched to any gene: 0. Germline V CDR1 and CDR2: MNHNS, SASEGT. The CDR3 spans 13 residues. CDR3 DNA: TGTGCCAGCAGTGAGGACAGGGGCTATGGCTACACCTTC. Translated: CASSEDRGYGYTF.

This rearrangement joins TRBV6-6 to TRBJ2-7; D may be TRBD1 (6 bases). The CDR3 consists of 16 residues. Germline V gene sequence: CDR1 MNHNY, CDR2 SVGAGI (reference sequence). Trimming shortened V by 0 bases and J by 7 bases, and 19 bases separated the two germline ends. CDR3 residues: CASSYSRALSRGEQYF. The CDR3 coding sequence is TGTGCCAGCAGTTACTCGAGGGCACTCTCTAGGGGGGAGCAGTACTTC.

CDR3 in DNA: TGTGCCAGCTCACCACCCCCCGCCGAGCAGTACTTC. Its translation: CASSPPPAEQYF. V and J are TRBV18 and TRBJ2-5; D gene unclear. Near its end, the DNA agrees better with TRBJ2-7, so the J call may be wrong. Germline assignment: CDR1 KGHSH and CDR2 LQKENI. The CDR3 runs to 12 residues.

The rearrangement joins TRBV11-2 to TRBJ1-2; 9 bases fit TRBD1. This CDR3 is 13 amino acids long. The germline V gene has CDR1 SGHAT and CDR2 FQNNGV. The J segment lost 8 bases and the V segment lost 4 bases, leaving 5 bases of the junction unmatched. In nucleotides, the CDR3 is TGTGCCAGCAGCTCGTGGACAGGGGAAGGCTACACCTTC. Translated, it gives CASSSWTGEGYTF.

The V and J genes are TRBV6-6 and TRBJ2-1, with 8 bases aligning to TRBD1. Germline loops: CDR1 MNHNY, CDR2 SVGAGI (reference sequence). With V trimmed by 5 bases and J by 9 bases, 12 bases remained unmatched. The CDR3 is 15 residues long. This chain's CDR3 is CASSTSDRGWSEQFF. In DNA form, the CDR3 reads TGTGCCAGCAGTACCAGTGACAGGGGCTGGAGTGAGCAGTTCTTC.

V gene TRBV2 combines with J gene TRBJ2-2; weak D call: TRBD1 (5 bases). V was cut by 7 bases and J by 5 bases, with 14 bases left in between. CDR1 and CDR2 (germline): SNHLY, FYNNEI. The CDR3 loop spans 14 amino acids. DNA for the CDR3: TGTGCCAGCAAGCCAGGCAGGGAAACCGGGGAGCTGTTTTTT. Its translation is CASKPGRETGELFF.

The chain joins TRBV19 to TRBJ2-1, with 12 bases fitting TRBD2. The germline CDR1 and CDR2 sequences are LNHDA and SQIVND (reference sequence). There are 14 residues in the CDR3. Germline trimming cut 2 bases from V and 15 bases from J; bases unmatched to any gene: 8. In nucleotides, the CDR3 is TGTGCCAGTAGTATAAACCTAGCGGGAGGGCCCATGTTCTTC. Encoded protein: CASSINLAGGPMFF.

The chain links TRBV9 to TRBJ1-5; tentative D call: TRBD1 (6 bases). The CDR3 runs 14 residues. Germline CDR1 is SGDLS and CDR2 is YYNGEE. Trimming left V 3 bases short and J 6 bases short, with 13 bases between. Here the CDR3 DNA reads TGTGCCAGCAGCGCCCCAGGGGTCGGTCAGCCCCAGCATTTT. Protein sequence: CASSAPGVGQPQHF.

This clone occurred once. The chain recombines TRBV2 with TRBJ2-7; perhaps TRBD1 as D (5 bases). The CDR3 has 14 amino acids. Deletions cut 6 bases from V and 7 bases from J, with 19 bases between. Germline V gives CDR1 SNHLY, CDR2 FYNNEI. CDR3 region: CASSRTGIMGEQYF. As DNA, the CDR3 is TGTGCCAGCAGCCGAACAGGAATCATGGGAGAGCAGTACTTC.

The chain is built from TRBV10-3 and TRBJ2-2, with 11 bases fitting TRBD1. In germline, CDR1 is ENHRY, CDR2 SYGVKD. Losses at the gene ends were 9 bases for V and 2 bases for J; bases not matched to a gene: 8. The CDR3 has 16 residues. The CDR3 coding sequence is TGTGCCATGAACGATGGACAGGGGGCAAACACCGGGGAGCTGTTTTTT. Encoded protein: CAMNDGQGANTGELFF.

This clone has a single count. The chain combines TRBV7-8 with TRBJ2-1; TRBD2 matches 11 bases. The V gene's germline CDR1 is SGHVS and CDR2 FQNEAQ. The CDR3 totals 17 residues. With 3 bases clipped from V and 0 bases from J, the junction kept 4 bases outside the gene matches. The CDR3 bases are TGTGCCAGCAGCTTTCTAGCGGGAGGAACCTCCTACAATGAGCAGTTCTTC. Protein product: CASSFLAGGTSYNEQFF. The full variable domain, its missing parts supplied by reference TRBV7-8 and TRBJ2-1, is GAGVSQSPRYKVAKRGQDVALRCDPISGHVSLFWYQQALGQGPEFLTYFQNEAQLDKSGLPSDRFFAERPEGSVSTLKIQRTQQEDSAVYLCASSFLAGGTSYNEQFFGPGTRLTVL.

V gene TRBV2 combines with J gene TRBJ2-7, with D possibly TRBD2 on 5 matching bases. This CDR3 is 13 amino acids long. The V and J ends lost 7 bases and 4 bases respectively, with 14 bases between them. Germline V gives CDR1 SNHLY, CDR2 FYNNEI. CDR3 sequence reads: CASTGSGEYEQYF. CDR3 nucleotides: TGTGCCAGCACCGGGTCCGGGGAATACGAGCAGTACTTC.